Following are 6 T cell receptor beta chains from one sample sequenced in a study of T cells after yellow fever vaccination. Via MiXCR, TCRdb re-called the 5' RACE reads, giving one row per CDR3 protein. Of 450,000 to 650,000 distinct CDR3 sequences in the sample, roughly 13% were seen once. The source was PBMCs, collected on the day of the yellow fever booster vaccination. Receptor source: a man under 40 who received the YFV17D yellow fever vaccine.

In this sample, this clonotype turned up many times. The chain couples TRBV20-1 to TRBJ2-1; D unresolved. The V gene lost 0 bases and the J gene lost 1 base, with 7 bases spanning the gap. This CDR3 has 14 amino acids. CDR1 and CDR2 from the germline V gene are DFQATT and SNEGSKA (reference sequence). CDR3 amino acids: CSARDLVSYNEQFF. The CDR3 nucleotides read TGCAGTGCTAGAGATTTAGTATCCTACAATGAGCAGTTCTTC.

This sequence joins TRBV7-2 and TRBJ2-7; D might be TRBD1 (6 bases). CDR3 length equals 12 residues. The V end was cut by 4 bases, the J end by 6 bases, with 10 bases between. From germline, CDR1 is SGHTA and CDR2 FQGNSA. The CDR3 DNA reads TGTGCCAGCAGCTACAGGGTCCCCGAGCAGTACTTC. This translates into CASSYRVPEQYF.

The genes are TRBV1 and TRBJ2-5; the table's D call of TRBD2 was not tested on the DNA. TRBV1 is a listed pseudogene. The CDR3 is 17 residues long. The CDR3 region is CTSSQGLAGVQGETQYF. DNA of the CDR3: TGCACCAGCAGCCAGGGACTAGCGGGAGTTCAGGGAGAGACCCAGTACTTC.

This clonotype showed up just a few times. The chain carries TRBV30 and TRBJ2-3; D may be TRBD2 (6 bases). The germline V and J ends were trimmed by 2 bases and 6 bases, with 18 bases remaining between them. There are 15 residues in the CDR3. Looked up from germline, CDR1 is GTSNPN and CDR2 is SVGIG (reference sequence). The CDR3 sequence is CAWSPNSYRGDTQYF. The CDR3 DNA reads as TGTGCCTGGAGTCCGAACTCCTACCGGGGGGATACGCAGTATTTT.

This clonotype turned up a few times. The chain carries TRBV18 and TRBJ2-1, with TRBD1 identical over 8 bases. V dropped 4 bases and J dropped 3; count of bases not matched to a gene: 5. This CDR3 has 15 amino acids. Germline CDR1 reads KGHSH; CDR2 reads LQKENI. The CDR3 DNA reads TGTGCCAGCTCACGAGGGACAGGCGACTACAATGAGCAGTTCTTC. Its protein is CASSRGTGDYNEQFF.

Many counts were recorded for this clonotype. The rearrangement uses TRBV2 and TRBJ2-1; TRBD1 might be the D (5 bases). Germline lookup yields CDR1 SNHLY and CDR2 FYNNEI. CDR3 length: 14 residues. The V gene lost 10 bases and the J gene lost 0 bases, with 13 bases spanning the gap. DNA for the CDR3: TGTGCCACCACAAAAGGGGCCTCCTACAATGAGCAGTTCTTC. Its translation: CATTKGASYNEQFF.